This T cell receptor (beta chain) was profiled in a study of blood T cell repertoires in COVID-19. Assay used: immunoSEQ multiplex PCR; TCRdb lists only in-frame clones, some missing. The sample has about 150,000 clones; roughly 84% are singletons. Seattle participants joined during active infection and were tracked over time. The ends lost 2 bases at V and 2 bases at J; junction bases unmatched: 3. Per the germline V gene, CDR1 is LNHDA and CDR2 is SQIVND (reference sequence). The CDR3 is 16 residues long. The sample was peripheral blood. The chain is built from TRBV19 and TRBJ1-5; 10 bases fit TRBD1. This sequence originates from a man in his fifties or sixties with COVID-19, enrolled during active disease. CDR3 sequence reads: CASSILGTGGNQPQHF. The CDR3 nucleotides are TGTGCCAGTAGTATATTAGGGACAGGGGGCAATCAGCCCCAGCATTTT.